This is a list of T cell receptor beta chains from one sample in a study of T cell responses to AZD1222 COVID-19 vaccine. This table comes from immunoSEQ multiplex PCR, and its TCRdb copy is limited to in-frame clones, with some not included. The sample has more than 95,000 clones, 88% seen once. Source: peripheral blood, taken on day 0 of AZD1222 vaccination. Source of these receptors: an adult in good health. CDR3s include the opening cysteine and the closing phenylalanine or tryptophan. D genes are given only for firm matches. Clone size, where shown, is once, few, many, or a class for clones that have expanded.

V gene,D gene,clone size,J gene,CDR3 protein,CDR3 DNA
TRBV4-1,NA,NA,TRBJ2-3,CASSQDPPGNSEAQYF,TGCGCCAGCAGCCAAGATCCCCCCGGGAACTCGGAGGCGCAGTATTTT
TRBV28,NA,NA,TRBJ1-2,CASRGIYYTF,TGTGCCAGCAGAGGGATTTACTACACCTTC
TRBV6-6,NA,NA,TRBJ1-3,CASSADGSGNTIYF,TGTGCCAGCAGCGCCGATGGGTCTGGAAACACCATATATTTT
TRBV28,TRBD2,NA,TRBJ2-7,CASSYSGYSSYEQYF,TGTGCCAGCAGTTATAGCGGGTACAGCTCCTACGAGCAGTACTTC
TRBV7-9,NA,NA,TRBJ2-3,CASRFSARDTQYF,TGTGCCAGCAGATTTAGCGCGCGGGATACGCAGTATTTT
TRBV6-5,NA,NA,TRBJ1-1,CASSRPTTGRTEAFF,TGTGCCAGCAGCCGGCCCACAACAGGGCGCACTGAAGCTTTCTTT
TRBV18,NA,NA,TRBJ2-6,CASSPAGANVLTF,TGTGCCAGCTCACCCGCCGGGGCCAACGTCCTGACTTTC
TRBV9,TRBD1,NA,TRBJ1-6,CASSVEGQGYSPLHF,TGTGCCAGCAGCGTAGAGGGACAGGGGTACTCACCCCTCCACTTT
TRBV7-3,TRBD2,NA,TRBJ2-1,CASSLTVASGIYNEQFF,TGTGCCAGCAGCTTAACGGTGGCTAGCGGGATTTACAATGAGCAGTTCTTC
TRBV15,TRBD2,NA,TRBJ2-3,CATSRGGLAGVKDTQYF,TGTGCCACCAGCAGAGGCGGACTAGCGGGAGTAAAAGATACGCAGTATTTT
TRBV7-8,TRBD1,NA,TRBJ1-2,CASSSFPRTGGRIYGYTF,TGTGCCAGCAGCTCTTTTCCCCGGACAGGGGGCAGAATCTATGGCTACACCTTC
TRBV10-3,NA,NA,TRBJ1-1,CAISATGQATEAFF,TGTGCCATCAGCGCGACAGGTCAGGCCACTGAAGCTTTCTTT
TRBV29-1,NA,NA,TRBJ1-2,CSVEGDRLNYGYTF,TGCAGCGTTGAAGGAGACAGGCTTAACTATGGCTACACCTTC
TRBV7-2,NA,NA,TRBJ1-2,CASSLGGRNYGYTF,TGTGCCAGCAGCTTAGGGGGACGGAACTATGGCTACACCTTC
TRBV9,NA,NA,TRBJ1-1,CASSLSGGAGEAFF,TGTGCCAGCAGCCTGTCTGGAGGGGCCGGTGAAGCTTTCTTT
TRBV6-5,NA,NA,TRBJ2-7,CASSYRRGRVDEQYF,TGTGCCAGCAGTTACAGGCGGGGTAGAGTAGACGAGCAGTACTTC
TRBV24-1,NA,NA,TRBJ2-6,CATSDSRQGSGANVLTF,TGTGCCACCAGTGATTCCCGGCAGGGCTCTGGGGCCAACGTCCTGACTTTC
TRBV11-1,NA,NA,TRBJ1-2,CASSLTPGASGYTF,TGTGCCAGCAGCTTAACCCCAGGGGCCAGTGGCTACACCTTC
TRBV6-5,NA,NA,TRBJ1-5,CASRDGGGGNQPQHF,TGTGCCAGCAGGGACGGTGGTGGTGGCAATCAGCCCCAGCATTTT
TRBV28,NA,NA,TRBJ1-4,CATEGLLGRAFF,TGTGCCACCGAGGGGTTACTGGGGCGTGCGTTTTTT
TRBV27,NA,NA,TRBJ2-7,CASSLQGLGPYEQYF,TGTGCCAGCAGTTTACAGGGCCTCGGTCCTTACGAGCAGTACTTC
TRBV11-2,NA,NA,TRBJ1-4,CASSPRHTTTNEKLFF,TGTGCCAGCAGCCCGCGACACACTACAACTAATGAAAAACTGTTTTTT
TRBV28,NA,NA,TRBJ1-5,CASSLGQSNQPQHF,TGTGCCAGCAGTTTAGGGCAGAGCAATCAGCCCCAGCATTTT
TRBV18,TRBD1,few,TRBJ1-2,CASSPQDRGLGSGYTF,TGTGCCAGCTCACCGCAGGACAGGGGACTAGGAAGTGGCTACACCTTC